This T cell receptor (beta chain) was identified during a study of T-cell reconstitution after alpha-beta-depleted transplantation in children. The library targeted TCRbeta and was prepared with unique molecular identifiers. TCRdb recomputed calls from the PCR reads with MiXCR, one row per CDR3 protein. Among around 500,000 distinct CDR3 sequences listed, around 13% were seen once. Per the germline V gene, CDR1 is MNHNS and CDR2 is SASEGT. The CDR3 runs 16 residues. V shed 3 bases and J 1 base; nucleotides not matched to a gene: 7. Source: PBMCs from the stem cell graft donor, taken from the stem cell graft. The receptor comes from a human donor who donated a stem cell graft to a child with combined immunodeficiency. The V gene is TRBV6-1, the J gene TRBJ2-3; TRBD2 aligns across 7 bases. CDR3 sequence: CASSESSGQGTDTQYF. The CDR3 DNA follows: TGTGCCAGCAGTGAGTCTAGCGGACAAGGCACAGATACGCAGTATTTT.